This T cell receptor (beta chain) was recorded in a study of blood T cell repertoires in COVID-19 (dated by TCRdb to between 2020 and 2021). Notes on the research overall: Collaborator samples came from the United States, Italy and Spain and covered acute and convalescent phases of COVID-19. A de-identified subject ID, COVID-19 status, age in years and sex were almost always included in the sample metadata. The repertoires were released in a freely available public database meant as a resource for research on the immune response to SARS-CoV-2. Subjects who had been exposed to COVID-19, were actively infected with it, or had recovered from it provided the deeply sampled blood TCRbeta repertoires that made up the dataset. Where available, HLA class I and class II types were obtained from metadata supplied by the sample provider rather than from assay-based typing. Samples came from the ongoing ImmuneRACE study (first 160 participants) plus 1,254 subjects from 6 global collaborators. The prospective study material was composed of cDNA or gDNA derived from T cells, B-cell-depleted T cells, or PBMCs.

Participants in the prospective study were enrolled through a virtual design, were aged about 18 to 89 years, and lived in roughly 24 United States geographic areas. In the prospective study, cohorts were assigned on the basis of participant-reported clinical history obtained from a screening survey and a study questionnaire. In the prospective study, whole blood, serum and a nasopharyngeal or oropharyngeal swab were collected from each participant by mobile phlebotomists. Participants in the prospective study had the option to provide additional blood draws and questionnaires over a roughly 2-month period. Before DNA extraction, prospective study blood samples were shipped either frozen or at room temperature. The research as a whole found: The amount of clinical and demographic metadata varied by source and participant and was provided uncurated.

There are a few counts of this clone. Its cognate antigen has yet to be identified. Sequence at one end of the junction differs from germline and may be a read error. TCRbeta CDR3 regions were amplified from genomic DNA using the immunoSEQ Assay, a bias-controlled multiplex PCR. The authors processed their data as follows. Nucleated cell counts per sample were estimated from amplification of reference gene primers within the assay. To quantify the absolute abundance of each unique TCRbeta CDR3 rearrangement, sequence reads were collapsed and filtered. For each sample, productive Simpson clonality was calculated as the square root of Simpson's diversity index across productive rearrangements. In TCRdb, the immuneACCESS table is reduced to in-frame sequences with V and J assigned. These tables do not hold every clone; where another copy was compared, an unresolved V gene accounts for under half, and the others remain unexplained. The DNA was the basis for D and trimming; V, J and clone size are from that table. The sample records under 150,000 clones, roughly 80% of which are singletons. The ten biggest clones cover under 7% of the sample.

Sequencing was carried out using PBMCs or T cells enriched from blood (not recorded which). The receptor was isolated from a man in his forties with acute COVID-19.

The CDR3 here reads CASSQSGRDRGLAEPTRELFF. The DNA sequence is as follows: TGCGCCAGCAGTCAATCTGGTAGGGACAGGGGACTAGCGGAACCCACCAGGGAGCTGTTTTTT. The rearranged segments are TRBV23-1 and TRBJ2-2, with TRBD2 tentatively as D gene (11 bases match). TRBV23-1 is identified as an open reading frame with a role that is uncertain. The CDR3 runs 21 amino acids, cysteine and phenylalanine included. The read is trimmed to its CDR3 DNA, 63 bases read in frame from base 1.